This note documents a single T cell receptor beta chain sequence. This CDR3 has 16 amino acids. The germline gives CDR1 MNHEY, CDR2 SMNVEV (reference sequence). Trimming removed 2 bases from V and 4 bases from J; junction bases left unmatched: 11. The data originate from a study of T cell changes during pregnancy in multiple sclerosis. Here immunoSEQ multiplex PCR was the method, and the copy in TCRdb shows in-frame clones only, minus some. The profile covers about 63,000 clones, with approximately 93% appearing a single time and around 3% taken by the ten largest. The TCR sequence derives from a female donor with multiple sclerosis, enrolled in a pregnancy study. The chain couples TRBV27 to TRBJ2-7; 7 nucleotides line up with TRBD2. The input for sequencing was CD8+ T cells from peripheral blood mononuclear cells, taken in the second trimester of pregnancy. The CDR3 loop is CASSLQIAAGAYEQYF. Written as DNA, the CDR3 is TGTGCCAGCAGTTTACAAATAGCCGCGGGAGCTTACGAGCAGTACTTC.